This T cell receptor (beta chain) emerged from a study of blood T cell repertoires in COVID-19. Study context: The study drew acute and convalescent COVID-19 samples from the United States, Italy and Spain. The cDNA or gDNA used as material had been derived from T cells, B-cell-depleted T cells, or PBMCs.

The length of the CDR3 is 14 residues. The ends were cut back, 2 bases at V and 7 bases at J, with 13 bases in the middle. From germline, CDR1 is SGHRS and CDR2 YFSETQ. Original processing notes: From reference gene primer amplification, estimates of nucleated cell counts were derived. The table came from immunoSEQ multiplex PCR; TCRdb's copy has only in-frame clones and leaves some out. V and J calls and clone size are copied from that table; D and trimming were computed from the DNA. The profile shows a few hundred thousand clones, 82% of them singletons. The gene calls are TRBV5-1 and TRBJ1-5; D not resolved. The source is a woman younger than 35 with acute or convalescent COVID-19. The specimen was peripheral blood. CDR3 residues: CASSLDTRRQPQHF. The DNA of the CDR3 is TGCGCCAGCAGCTTAGATACTCGGAGGCAGCCCCAGCATTTT.